The T cell receptor beta chain described here comes from a study of blood T cell repertoires in COVID-19. The overall study: From the United States, Italy and Spain came samples of acute and convalescent COVID-19. Sources were T cells, B-cell-depleted T cells, or PBMCs; the material itself was cDNA or gDNA.

Authors' data handling: Amplification from reference gene primers served as the basis for estimated nucleated cell counts. TCRdb keeps only in-frame clones here, not all; method: immunoSEQ multiplex PCR. Clone size and V and J calls were adopted from that table, with D and trimming inferred from the DNA. The sample carries roughly 95,000 clones, about 80% recorded once. The germline V gene encodes CDR1 SGHTA and CDR2 FQGNSA. The CDR3 contains 15 residues. The junction had 10 bases not matched to a gene; V was cut back by 4 bases and J by 8 bases. The origin of this receptor is a man aged 55 to 69 with acute or convalescent COVID-19. The chain employs TRBV7-2 and TRBJ2-1; 8 bases fit TRBD2. The sample consisted of peripheral blood. The CDR3 DNA reads as TGTGCCAGCAGCTATACTAGCGGATCCTGGGATGAGCAGTTCTTC. This translates into CASSYTSGSWDEQFF.